This entry lists 26 T cell receptor beta chains sequenced from one sample in a study of cytomegalovirus exposure and HLA in healthy donors. Amplification used 60 Vbeta primers and 13 Jbeta primers. TCRdb keeps only in-frame clones here, not all; method: immunoSEQ multiplex PCR. The table includes over 130,000 clones, 82% detected once. The sample comprised PBMCs. All receptors come from a male donor in good health and CMV-seronegative.

CDR3 DNA sequence: TGTGCCAGCAGTTCAGGGGGGAATAGGGCTAGCGGGAGCACAGATACGCAGTATTTT. It codes for CASSSGGNRASGSTDTQYF. The chain links TRBV28 to TRBJ2-3; tentatively, D is TRBD2 (8 bases). This CDR3 contains 19 residues. V was pared by 4 bases and J by 0 bases, with 23 bases between. Germline CDR1 reads MDHEN; CDR2 reads SYDVKM.

This chain links TRBV5-4 with TRBJ2-7, with 8 bases lining up with TRBD2. Germline CDR1 reads SGHNT; CDR2 reads YYREEE (reference sequence). The J segment lost 3 bases and the V segment lost 2 bases, leaving 1 base of the junction unmatched. The CDR3 spans 13 residues. The CDR3 loop is CASSFGGGYEQYF. The DNA of the CDR3 is TGTGCCAGCAGCTTCGGGGGGGGCTACGAGCAGTACTTC.

The chain joins TRBV5-6 to TRBJ2-7; TRBD1 agrees at 8 bases. Trimming removed 3 bases from V and 0 bases from J; junction bases left unmatched: 5. This CDR3 has 15 residues. CDR1 and CDR2 from the germline V gene are SGHDT and YYEEEE. The CDR3 loop reads CASSSRGRSSYEQYF. The CDR3 DNA sequence: TGTGCCAGCAGCTCCAGGGGGCGGAGCTCCTACGAGCAGTACTTC.

This chain uses TRBV4-1 with TRBJ1-4; no clear D gene. The CDR3 is made up of 16 amino acids. Trimming took off 1 base at V and 1 base at J, with 10 bases between the two ends. The germline gives CDR1 MGHRA, CDR2 YSYEKL. Here the CDR3 DNA reads TGCGCCAGCAGCCAAGGGCTCCGGGGAACTAATGAAAAACTGTTTTTT. This sequence encodes CASSQGLRGTNEKLFF.

Concerning this clone itself: The sample contains more than one DNA sequence encoding this CDR3. The DNA for the CDR3 is TGTGCCAGCAGTTACTCGCGGGGCTCCTACGAGCAGTACTTC. Translated: CASSYSRGSYEQYF. This chain joins TRBV6-5 and TRBJ2-7, with a tentative D call TRBD2 (6 bases). Germline lookup yields CDR1 MNHEY and CDR2 SVGAGI. The CDR3 is 14 residues long. V shed 0 bases and J shed 0 bases, with 6 bases lying between them.

The count of this clone is one. The gene calls are TRBV9 and TRBJ2-1, with 7 bases aligning to TRBD2. Germline CDR1 and CDR2: SGDLS and YYNGEE. V was pared by 2 bases and J by 6 bases, with 17 bases of the junction left unmatched. This CDR3 spans 18 amino acids. The CDR3 sequence: CASSVDPGLTGVINEQFF. The CDR3, as DNA: TGTGCCAGCAGCGTGGATCCGGGACTAACGGGAGTGATCAATGAGCAGTTCTTC. The full variable domain, in which reference TRBV9 and TRBJ2-1 provide the parts outside the CDR3, is DSGVTQTPKHLITATGQRVTLRCSPRSGDLSVYWYQQSLDQGLQFLIQYYNGEERAKGNILERFSAQQFPDLHSELNLSSLELGDSALYFCASSVDPGLTGVINEQFFGPGTRLTVL.

This sequence joins TRBV4-3 and TRBJ2-5; TRBD2 aligns across 16 bases. Germline-derived CDR1 and CDR2 are LGHNA and YSLEER. There are 21 residues in the CDR3. The V gene end was trimmed by 4 bases and the J gene end by 2 bases; junction bases not matched to a gene: 16. CDR3 sequence reads: CASSPLAGTSGRAPAQETQYF. In nucleotides, the CDR3 is TGCGCCAGCAGCCCGCTCGCCGGGACTAGCGGGAGGGCGCCGGCTCAAGAGACCCAGTACTTC.

This clone came up a few times. The chain has TRBV20-1 and TRBJ2-5; D is perhaps TRBD1 (6 bases). V lost 6 bases and J lost 5, with 10 bases in between. CDR3 size: 11 residues. Germline CDR1 DFQATT, CDR2 SNEGSKA (reference sequence). CDR3 bases: TGCAGTGCAGGGGGTAGGGAGACCCAGTACTTC. It encodes CSAGGRETQYF.

This clone turned up a few times. This chain links TRBV2 with TRBJ2-3; no firm D call. V lost 6 bases and J 2 bases, leaving 6 bases between the germline ends. CDR1 and CDR2 (germline): SNHLY, FYNNEI. The CDR3 consists of 12 residues. DNA for the CDR3: TGTGCCAGCAGCTGGGCCACAGATACGCAGTATTTT. It specifies CASSWATDTQYF.

CDR3 region: CASSVDGSGVYNEQFF. CDR3 nucleotide sequence: TGTGCCAGCAGCGTAGACGGTAGCGGGGTCTACAATGAGCAGTTCTTC. This sequence joins TRBV7-2 and TRBJ2-1, with 8 bases lining up with TRBD2. The CDR3 is 16 residues long. CDR1 and CDR2 (germline): SGHTA, FQGNSA. After removal of 5 bases from V and 3 bases from J, the junction contained 9 bases not matched to a gene.

The chain uses TRBV30 and TRBJ2-7; 11 bases map to TRBD2. V shed 2 bases and J 3 bases; nucleotides not matched to a gene: 6. Germline CDR1 reads GTSNPN; CDR2 reads SVGIG (reference sequence). CDR3 length equals 15 residues. The CDR3 loop reads CAWSPGTSGVYEQYF. DNA for the CDR3: TGTGCCTGGAGTCCCGGGACTAGCGGAGTCTACGAGCAGTACTTC.

The J gene is TRBJ2-1, the V gene TRBV29-1; TRBD1 might be the D (5 bases). The V gene's germline CDR1 is SQVTM and CDR2 ANQGSEA. The CDR3 sequence is 15 residues long. The germline V and J ends were trimmed by 2 bases and 6 bases, with 17 bases remaining between them. The CDR3 region has the DNA TGCAGCGTTGAACCGGGCCGTAAAAGGGGCAATGAGCAGTTCTTC. It translates to CSVEPGRKRGNEQFF.

The rearrangement joins TRBV27 to TRBJ2-3; 7 bases line up with TRBD2. The CDR3 has 14 amino acids. The germline V gene has CDR1 MNHEY and CDR2 SMNVEV (reference sequence). After removal of 4 bases from V and 5 bases from J, the junction contained 6 bases not matched to a gene. CDR3 in amino acids: CASSWGGPGDTQYF. The CDR3 DNA is TGTGCCAGCAGTTGGGGGGGACCGGGAGATACGCAGTATTTT.

The genes are TRBV27 and TRBJ2-7; TRBD1 matches at 7 bases. CDR3 length: 13 residues. Trimming at V came to 5 bases and at J to 2 bases, leaving 3 bases not matched to a gene. Germline values: CDR1 MNHEY, CDR2 SMNVEV (reference sequence). The CDR3 sequence is CASSPGTAYEQYF. CDR3 sequence (DNA): TGTGCCAGCAGTCCCGGGACAGCCTACGAGCAGTACTTC.

This clone came up once. V usage is TRBV28 and J usage is TRBJ1-3; no definite D call. This CDR3 comprises 18 residues. Per the germline V gene, CDR1 is MDHEN and CDR2 is SYDVKM. V gave up 6 bases and J gave up 0 bases, with 21 bases separating them. CDR3 DNA sequence: TGTGCCAGCAGCCCCTCCGAATCCAGAAGTCTCTCTGGAAACACCATATATTTT. Its translation: CASSPSESRSLSGNTIYF.

This clone came up once. The J gene is TRBJ2-2, the V gene TRBV7-6, with 9 bases identical to TRBD2. Germline V lookup: CDR1 SGHVS, CDR2 FNYEAQ. The V segment lost 2 bases and the J segment 3 bases; nucleotides outside the gene matches: 10. The CDR3 is 18 residues long. The CDR3 bases are TGTGCCAGCAGCTTACCCCCCCCGGTAGCGGGAGACACCGGGGAGCTGTTTTTT. It specifies CASSLPPPVAGDTGELFF.

CDR3: CASRERDYEQYF. CDR3 sequence (DNA): TGTGCCAGCCGCGAGAGGGACTACGAGCAGTACTTC. The chain couples TRBV19 to TRBJ2-7; TRBD2 might be the D (5 bases). This CDR3 has 12 residues. Between the trimmed V and J ends, which lost 9 bases and 3 bases, there was a span of 12 bases. The germline V gene encodes CDR1 LNHDA and CDR2 SQIVND (reference sequence).

The V and J genes are TRBV27 and TRBJ2-5; D perhaps matches TRBD2 (5 bases). The better agreement between TRBJ2-7 and the DNA end casts doubt on the J call. This CDR3 has 14 amino acids. Germline CDR1 reads MNHEY; CDR2 reads SMNVEV (reference sequence). The chain's CDR3 is CASSPPQRPYEQYF. CDR3 coding DNA: TGTGCCAGCAGTCCCCCCCAGCGGCCCTACGAGCAGTACTTC.

The chain links TRBV7-9 to TRBJ1-6, with a weak D call TRBD1 (5 bases). Germline V gives CDR1 SEHNR, CDR2 FQNEAQ (reference sequence). The CDR3 consists of 15 residues. The V gene lost 1 base and the J gene lost 5 bases, with 9 bases spanning the gap. The CDR3 loop is CASSLDVGDNSPLHF. The DNA for the CDR3 is TGTGCCAGCAGCTTAGACGTAGGGGATAATTCACCCCTCCACTTT.

The chain combines TRBV29-1 with TRBJ2-7, with D tentatively TRBD2 (6 bases). This CDR3 has 13 amino acids. CDR1 and CDR2 from the germline V gene are SQVTM and ANQGSEA. The V gene lost 7 bases and the J gene lost 7 bases, with 20 bases spanning the gap. The CDR3 region is CSALSGQSREQYF. As DNA, the CDR3 is TGCAGCGCCCTTAGCGGCCAATCCCGGGAGCAGTACTTC.

CDR3 nucleotides: TGTGCCTGGAGCAATGGGGGCTTAAATGAGCAGTTCTTC. Protein sequence: CAWSNGGLNEQFF. The chain combines TRBV30 with TRBJ2-1; a possible D gene is TRBD1 (6 bases). V was cut by 3 bases and J by 7 bases, with 13 bases left in between. This CDR3 region has 13 residues. The germline gives CDR1 GTSNPN, CDR2 SVGIG (reference sequence).

This clone has just one count. The same CDR3 is also encoded by other DNA sequences in this sample. This chain joins TRBV11-3 and TRBJ2-3, with D maybe TRBD2 (6 bases). V was cut by 5 bases and J by 2 bases, with 14 bases left in between. The CDR3 length is 15 residues. CDR1 SGHNT and CDR2 YENEEA come from the germline V gene. As DNA, the CDR3 is TGTGCCAGCAGCCACGATGGAGGGGTCACAGATACGCAGTATTTT. It translates to CASSHDGGVTDTQYF.

This chain links TRBV4-3 with TRBJ2-2; TRBD2 is a possible D gene (6 bases). Trimming took 2 bases from V and 3 from J, leaving 10 bases between them. The CDR3 consists of 15 residues. Germline V gene sequence: CDR1 LGHNA, CDR2 YSLEER. CDR3 loop: CASSQNRDYTGELFF. In DNA form, the CDR3 reads TGCGCCAGCAGCCAAAACCGGGACTACACCGGGGAGCTGTTTTTT.

This sequence joins TRBV9 and TRBJ2-7; TRBD1 agrees at 8 bases. The junction had 6 bases not matched to a gene; V was cut back by 2 bases and J by 2 bases. Per the germline V gene, CDR1 is SGDLS and CDR2 is YYNGEE. CDR3 length: 15 residues. CDR3 residues: CASSVGDRLTYEQYF. The CDR3 DNA reads as TGTGCCAGCAGCGTGGGGGACAGGCTAACCTACGAGCAGTACTTC.

The chain's CDR3 is CASSVDPRGQDNEQFF. The CDR3 DNA follows: TGTGCCAGCAGCGTAGACCCTAGAGGGCAGGACAATGAGCAGTTCTTC. J is TRBJ2-1 and V is TRBV9; maybe TRBD2 (5 bases). Germline CDR1 is SGDLS and CDR2 is YYNGEE. The CDR3 contains 16 residues. V was clipped by 0 bases and J by 5 bases, with 15 bases between them.

This clone was recorded only once. The chain carries TRBV18 and TRBJ1-1; 8 bases map to TRBD1. The CDR3 consists of 16 residues. Germline V gives CDR1 KGHSH, CDR2 LQKENI. J lost 4 bases, V lost 3 bases, and 10 bases had no gene match. The CDR3 DNA reads as TGTGCCAGCTCACCGGGTCAGACAGGGGTAGGCACTGAAGCTTTCTTT. Translating it yields CASSPGQTGVGTEAFF.